What follows describes a single T cell receptor (beta chain). CDR1 is GTSNPN and CDR2 is SVGIG in the germline V gene (reference sequence). This CDR3 contains 14 residues. Trimming removed 4 bases at V and 3 bases at J, with 15 bases between. Generated by immunoSEQ multiplex PCR, the TCRdb table keeps only in-frame clones and is missing some. The repertoire holds roughly 65,000 clones, with roughly 94% as singletons. The sample belongs to a study of cytomegalovirus exposure and HLA in healthy donors. The chain is built from TRBV30 and TRBJ1-2; D is unclear. This sequence was found in a man younger than 30 in good health and CMV-seropositive. The material sequenced was PBMCs. For the CDR3, the DNA is TGTGCCTGGACCCTGGGAGGTTTGCACTATGGCTACACCTTC. Translating gives CAWTLGGLHYGYTF.